A single T cell receptor beta chain is shown here with its context. This entry belongs to a study of CD8+ T cells in alopecia areata. This CDR3 is 14 amino acids long. The V gene's germline CDR1 is SNHLY and CDR2 FYNNEI. The V segment lost 4 bases and the J segment 6 bases; nucleotides outside the gene matches: 8. Extraction and reverse transcription of RNA yielded cDNA as the sequencing template. Profiling relied on immunoSEQ multiplex PCR, and the TCRdb table lists in-frame clones only, not all of them. The table has 140,000 to 150,000 clones, approximately 49% seen once. V is TRBV2 and J is TRBJ2-7; 8 bases are a match to TRBD2. Sequenced material: CD4+ T cells sorted from blood, taken at week 0. The TCR originated in a human donor with alopecia areata. The CDR3, as DNA: TGTGCCAGCAGTGTTCGGGGGGGCAGCTCCGAGCAGTACTTC. It codes for CASSVRGGSSEQYF.